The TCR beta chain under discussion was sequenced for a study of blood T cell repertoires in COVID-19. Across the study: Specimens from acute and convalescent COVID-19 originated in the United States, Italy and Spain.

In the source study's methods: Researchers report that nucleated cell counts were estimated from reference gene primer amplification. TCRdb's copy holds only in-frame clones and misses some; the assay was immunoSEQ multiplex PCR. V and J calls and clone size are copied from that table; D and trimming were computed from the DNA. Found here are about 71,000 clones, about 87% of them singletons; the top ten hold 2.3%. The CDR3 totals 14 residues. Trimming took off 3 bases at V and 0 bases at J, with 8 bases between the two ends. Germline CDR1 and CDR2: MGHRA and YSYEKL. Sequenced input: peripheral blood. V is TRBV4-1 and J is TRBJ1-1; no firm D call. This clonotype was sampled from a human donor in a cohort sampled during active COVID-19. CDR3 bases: TGCGCCAGCAGCCATTACACAGTGAACACTGAAGCTTTCTTT. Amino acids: CASSHYTVNTEAFF.